This T cell receptor (beta chain) emerged from a study of Ad26.COV2.S vaccination and SARS-CoV-2 variants. Study at large: In the study, Ad26.COV2.S was injected intramuscularly once, or twice 56 days apart.

Study-wide results and caveats: Placebo recipients and vaccine recipients were similar in non-spike TCR breadth.

TCRdb's table, derived via immunoSEQ multiplex PCR, lists solely in-frame clones and lacks some. The sample has roughly 420,000 clones, roughly 89% seen once. Of note for this clone: Its target is not known.

This CDR3 contains 12 residues. Germline CDR1 SGHTA, CDR2 FQGNSA. V lost 5 bases and J 4 bases, leaving 6 bases between the germline ends. Treatment defined: some 20 received Ad26.COV2.S at low or high dose, single or two shots; about 5 received placebo; per-sample allocation not given. Following the first vaccine or placebo injection, samples were taken on day 63. The J gene is TRBJ1-5, the V gene TRBV7-2; D is ambiguous. Sequencing used peripheral blood, obtained in a trial of Ad26.COV2.S vaccine versus placebo. This receptor was obtained from a person aged 18-60 years who received the Ad26.COV2.S COVID-19 vaccine or a placebo. CDR3: CASSRLNQPQHF. CDR3 bases: TGTGCCAGCAGCCGATTAAATCAGCCCCAGCATTTT.